This is a list of T cell receptor beta chains from one sample in a study of blood T cell repertoires in COVID-19. Using immunoSEQ multiplex PCR, the repertoire was profiled, and TCRdb retains in-frame clones only, with some absent. Of fewer than 200,000 clones in the sample, roughly 93% are singletons; the top ten hold about 4.9%. Sequencing was performed on peripheral blood. These receptors were obtained from a man younger than 30 with COVID-19, enrolled during active disease. The CDR3 runs from the conserved cysteine through the conserved F or W. The D gene is left open where the match is weak. The size of a clone is reported for some rows only, either as once, few or many, or as a class for expanded clones.

size: -
D: TRBD1
J: TRBJ1-2
V: TRBV4-3
CDR3: CASSSGTGGYGYTF
DNA: TGCGCCAGCAGCTCCGGGACAGGGGGTTATGGCTACACCTTC

size: -
D: -
J: TRBJ2-6
V: TRBV5-1
CDR3: CASNPSVLAGANVLTF
DNA: TGCGCCAGCAACCCCTCGGTGCTCGCTGGGGCCAACGTCCTGACTTTC

size: -
D: -
J: TRBJ1-1
V: TRBV6-6
CDR3: CASSYQGSGNTEAFF
DNA: TGTGCCAGCAGTTATCAGGGTAGCGGGAACACTGAAGCTTTCTTT

size: -
D: -
J: TRBJ2-2
V: TRBV7-2
CDR3: CASSLRQAPNTGELFF
DNA: TGTGCCAGCAGCTTACGGCAGGCCCCGAACACCGGGGAGCTGTTTTTT

size: -
D: -
J: TRBJ2-7
V: TRBV5-4
CDR3: CASSLAVAPYEQYF
DNA: TGTGCCAGCAGCTTGGCGGTAGCCCCCTACGAGCAGTACTTC

size: -
D: -
J: TRBJ2-1
V: TRBV9
CDR3: CASSPGGRDNEQFF
DNA: TGTGCCAGCAGCCCAGGGGGGCGCGACAATGAGCAGTTCTTC

size: -
D: -
J: TRBJ1-2
V: TRBV27
CDR3: CASSLSKRGTYGYTF
DNA: TGTGCCAGCAGTTTATCGAAGAGGGGGACCTATGGCTACACCTTC

size: -
D: -
J: TRBJ1-5
V: TRBV27
CDR3: CASALSRDGGHQPQHF
DNA: TGTGCCAGCGCCTTATCCCGGGACGGAGGGCATCAGCCCCAGCATTTT

size: -
D: TRBD2
J: TRBJ2-7
V: TRBV6-2/TRBV6-3
CDR3: CASSWTSGSSYEQYF
DNA: TGTGCCAGCAGTTGGACTAGCGGTAGCTCCTACGAGCAGTACTTC

size: once
D: TRBD1
J: TRBJ2-4
V: TRBV3-1/TRBV3-2
CDR3: CASSQGAGQGVGKNIQYF
DNA: TGTGCCAGCAGCCAAGGGGCCGGACAGGGGGTAGGCAAAAACATTCAGTACTTC

size: -
D: TRBD2
J: TRBJ2-2
V: TRBV27
CDR3: CASSWLADTGELFF
DNA: TGTGCCAGCAGTTGGCTAGCGGACACCGGGGAGCTGTTTTTT